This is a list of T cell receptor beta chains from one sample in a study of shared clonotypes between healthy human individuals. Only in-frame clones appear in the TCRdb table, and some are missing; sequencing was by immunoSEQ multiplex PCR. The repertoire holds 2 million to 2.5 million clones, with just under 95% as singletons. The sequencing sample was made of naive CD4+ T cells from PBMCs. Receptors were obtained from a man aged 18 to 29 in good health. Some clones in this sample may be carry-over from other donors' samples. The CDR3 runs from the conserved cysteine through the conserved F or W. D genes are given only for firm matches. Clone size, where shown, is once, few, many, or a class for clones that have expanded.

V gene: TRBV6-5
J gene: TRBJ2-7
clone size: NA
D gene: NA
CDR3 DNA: TGTGCCAGCAGTACAGGGAGGTTCTCCGAGCAGTACTTC
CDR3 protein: CASSTGRFSEQYF

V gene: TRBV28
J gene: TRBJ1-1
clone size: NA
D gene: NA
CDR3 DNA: TGTGCCAGCAGTTTAGGCGGGGGGACCTTGAACACTGAAGCTTTCTTT
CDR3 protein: CASSLGGGTLNTEAFF

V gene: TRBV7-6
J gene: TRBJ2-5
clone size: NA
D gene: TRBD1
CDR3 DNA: TGTGCCAGCAGCCTCGCAGGGGCCCGACAGGGGGAGACCCAGTACTTC
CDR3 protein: CASSLAGARQGETQYF

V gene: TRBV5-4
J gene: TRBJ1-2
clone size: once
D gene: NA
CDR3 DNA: TGTGCCAGCAGCCAGACCTGGGGGTATGGCTACACCTTC
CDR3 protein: CASSQTWGYGYTF

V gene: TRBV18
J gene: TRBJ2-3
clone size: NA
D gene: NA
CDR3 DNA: TGTGCCAGCTCACCCGGGGTCGCAGATACGCAGTATTTT
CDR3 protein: CASSPGVADTQYF

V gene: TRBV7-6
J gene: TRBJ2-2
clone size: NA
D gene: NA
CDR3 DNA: TGTGCCAGCAGCAGATACCCAGGGGCTCCCAACCCAGCCGGGGAGCTGTTTTTT
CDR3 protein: CASSRYPGAPNPAGELFF

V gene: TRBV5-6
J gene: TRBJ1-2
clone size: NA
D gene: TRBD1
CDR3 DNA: TGTGCCAGCAGCTCGGGACAGGGGGCTAACTATGGCTACACCTTC
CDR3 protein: CASSSGQGANYGYTF

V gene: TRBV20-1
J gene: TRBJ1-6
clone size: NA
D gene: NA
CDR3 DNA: TGCAGTGCTAGAGTTGGTTCACCCCTCCACTTT
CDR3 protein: CSARVGSPLHF

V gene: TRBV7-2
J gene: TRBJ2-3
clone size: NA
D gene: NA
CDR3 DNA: TGTGCCAGCAGCCCCTCTGCGGCCCTCTCATTAGCGCAGTATTTT
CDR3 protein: CASSPSAALSLAQYF

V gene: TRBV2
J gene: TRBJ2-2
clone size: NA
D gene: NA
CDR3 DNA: TGTGCCAGCAGTAGTGGAATAGCGGACACCGGGGAGCTGTTTTTT
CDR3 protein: CASSSGIADTGELFF

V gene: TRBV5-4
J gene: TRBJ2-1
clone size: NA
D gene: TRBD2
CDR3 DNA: TGTGCCAGCAGCGCCGAGACTAGCGGGAGTTTGAATGAGCAGTTCTTC
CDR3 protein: CASSAETSGSLNEQFF

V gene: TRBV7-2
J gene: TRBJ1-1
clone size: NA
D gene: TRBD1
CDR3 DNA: TGTGCCAGCAGCTGGGGACAGGGGTACACTGAAGCTTTCTTT
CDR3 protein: CASSWGQGYTEAFF

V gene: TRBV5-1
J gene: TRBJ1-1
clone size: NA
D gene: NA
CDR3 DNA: TGCGCCAGCAGCTTGGCCCAGGGCTGGACTGAAGCTTTCTTT
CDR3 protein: CASSLAQGWTEAFF

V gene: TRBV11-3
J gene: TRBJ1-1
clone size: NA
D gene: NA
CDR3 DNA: TGTGCCAGCAGTACCGATTGGAACACTGAAGCTTTCTTT
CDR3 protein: CASSTDWNTEAFF

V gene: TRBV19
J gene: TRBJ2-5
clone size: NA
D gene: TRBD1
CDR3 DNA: TGTGCCAGTAGTATGGTGGAATTGACAGGGTCAGAGACCCAGTACTTC
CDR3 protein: CASSMVELTGSETQYF

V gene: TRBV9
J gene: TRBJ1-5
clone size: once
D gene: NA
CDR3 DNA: TGTGCCAGCAGCGTTAACAGGGAAGGGCAGCCCCAGCATTTT
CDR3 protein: CASSVNREGQPQHF

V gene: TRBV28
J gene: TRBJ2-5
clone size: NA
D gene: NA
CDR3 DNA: TGTGCCAGCAGTTTAGTAGGGAGGTCTGAGACCCAGTACTTC
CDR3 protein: CASSLVGRSETQYF

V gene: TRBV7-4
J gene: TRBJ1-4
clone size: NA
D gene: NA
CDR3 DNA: TGTGCCAGCAGCTTAGGGCGACAGGTAAGGGAAAAACTGTTTTTT
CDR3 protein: CASSLGRQVREKLFF

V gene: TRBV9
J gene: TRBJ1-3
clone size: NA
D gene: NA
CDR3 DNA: TGTGCCAGCAGTCCCCCCGGGACGAAACTATCTGGAAACACCATATATTTT
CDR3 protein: CASSPPGTKLSGNTIYF

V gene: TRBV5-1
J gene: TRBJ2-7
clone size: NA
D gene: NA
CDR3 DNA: TGCGCCAGCAGCTTCAGCGCCCAAATTTACGAGCAGTACTTC
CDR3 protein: CASSFSAQIYEQYF

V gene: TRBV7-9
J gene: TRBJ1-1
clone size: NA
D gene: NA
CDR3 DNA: TGTGCCAGCAGCTTATCTGGGGCAGAAGCTTTCTTT
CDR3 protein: CASSLSGAEAFF

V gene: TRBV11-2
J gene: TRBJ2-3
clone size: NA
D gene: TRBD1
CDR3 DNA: TGTGCCAGCAGCCCTTCAGGGGGACAGGGGTCGGCAGATACGCAGTATTTT
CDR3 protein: CASSPSGGQGSADTQYF

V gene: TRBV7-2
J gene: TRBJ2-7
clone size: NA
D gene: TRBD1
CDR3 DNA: TGTGCCAGCAGCTTACAAGGGACAGGAATCTACGAGCAGTACTTC
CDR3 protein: CASSLQGTGIYEQYF

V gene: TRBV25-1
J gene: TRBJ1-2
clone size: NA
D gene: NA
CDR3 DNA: TGTGCCAGCAGTGAGGGGGCGCGTCATGGCTACACCTTC
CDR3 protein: CASSEGARHGYTF

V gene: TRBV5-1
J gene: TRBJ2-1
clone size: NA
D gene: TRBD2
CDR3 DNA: TGCGCCAGCAGCTTGGGGACTAGCGGGAGGGGGCAGTTCTTC
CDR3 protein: CASSLGTSGRGQFF

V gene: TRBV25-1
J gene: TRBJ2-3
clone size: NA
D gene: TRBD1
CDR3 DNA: TGTGCCAGCAGTTCCAGGACAGGCGGCGGAGATACGCAGTATTTT
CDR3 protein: CASSSRTGGGDTQYF

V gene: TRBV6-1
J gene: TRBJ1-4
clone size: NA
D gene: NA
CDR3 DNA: TGTGCCACCGAGACACCCGTTACTAATGAAAAACTGTTTTTT
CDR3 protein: CATETPVTNEKLFF

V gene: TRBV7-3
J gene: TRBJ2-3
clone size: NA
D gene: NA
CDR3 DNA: TGTGCCAGCAGCTTAGGTACCCCTGGCGCAGATACGCAGTATTTT
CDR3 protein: CASSLGTPGADTQYF

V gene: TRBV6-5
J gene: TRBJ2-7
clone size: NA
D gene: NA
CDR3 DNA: TGTGCCAGCAGCCTAGGACAGCGCTACGAGCAGTACTTC
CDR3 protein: CASSLGQRYEQYF

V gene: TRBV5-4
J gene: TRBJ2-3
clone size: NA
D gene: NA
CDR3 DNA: TGTGCCAGCAGCTTGTCCCTTTCAGATACGCAGTATTTT
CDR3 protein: CASSLSLSDTQYF

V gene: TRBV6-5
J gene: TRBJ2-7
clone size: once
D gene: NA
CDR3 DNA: TGTGCCAGCAGTCCCTCCTACGAGCAGTACTTC
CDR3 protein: CASSPSYEQYF